This T cell receptor beta chain was captured by sequencing in a study of a mutant IDH1 vaccine in newly diagnosed glioma. Study at large: Commencement of vaccination occurred 4-6 weeks following radiotherapy alone, or concurrently with temozolomide cycles. Among treated patients, around 60% were male and approximately 40% female, and mean age was 40.4 years.

With 2 bases removed from V and 1 base from J, the gap between germline ends came to 8 bases. The CDR3 length is 14 residues. Germline-derived CDR1 and CDR2 are SGHTA and FQGNSA. This clone showed up just a few times. Antigen specificity is unknown. Time point noted: week 11, during vaccination. What each vaccine dose contained was 300 ug of mutant IDH1 20-mer peptide, accompanied by topical imiquimod. Data came from immunoSEQ multiplex PCR; TCRdb stores just in-frame clones and leaves some out. The sample holds tens of thousands of clones, approximately 80% seen once. The sequence was collected from a woman younger than 30 with glioma. The starting material was PBMCs, obtained from a glioma patient whose treatment included an IDH1 peptide vaccine. The chain has TRBV7-2 and TRBJ2-5; D uncertain. The CDR3 region is CASSLFPGQETQYF. The CDR3 DNA follows: TGTGCCAGCAGCTTATTTCCCGGCCAAGAGACCCAGTACTTC.